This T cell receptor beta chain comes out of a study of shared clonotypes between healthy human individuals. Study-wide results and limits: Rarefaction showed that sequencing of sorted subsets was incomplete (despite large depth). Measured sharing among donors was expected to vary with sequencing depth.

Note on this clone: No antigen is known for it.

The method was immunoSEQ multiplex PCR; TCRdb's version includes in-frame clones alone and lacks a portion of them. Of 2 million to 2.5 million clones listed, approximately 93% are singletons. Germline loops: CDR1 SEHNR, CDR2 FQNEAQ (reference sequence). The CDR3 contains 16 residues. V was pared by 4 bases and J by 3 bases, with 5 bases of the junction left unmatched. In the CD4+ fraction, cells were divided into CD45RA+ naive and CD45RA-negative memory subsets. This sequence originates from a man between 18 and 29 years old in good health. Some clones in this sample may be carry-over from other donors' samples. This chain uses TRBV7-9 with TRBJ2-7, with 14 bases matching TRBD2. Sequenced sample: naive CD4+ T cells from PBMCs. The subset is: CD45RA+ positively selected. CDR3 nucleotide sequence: TGTGCCAGCAGCTCGCAGACTAGCGGGAGGGTCTACGAGCAGTACTTC. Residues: CASSSQTSGRVYEQYF.